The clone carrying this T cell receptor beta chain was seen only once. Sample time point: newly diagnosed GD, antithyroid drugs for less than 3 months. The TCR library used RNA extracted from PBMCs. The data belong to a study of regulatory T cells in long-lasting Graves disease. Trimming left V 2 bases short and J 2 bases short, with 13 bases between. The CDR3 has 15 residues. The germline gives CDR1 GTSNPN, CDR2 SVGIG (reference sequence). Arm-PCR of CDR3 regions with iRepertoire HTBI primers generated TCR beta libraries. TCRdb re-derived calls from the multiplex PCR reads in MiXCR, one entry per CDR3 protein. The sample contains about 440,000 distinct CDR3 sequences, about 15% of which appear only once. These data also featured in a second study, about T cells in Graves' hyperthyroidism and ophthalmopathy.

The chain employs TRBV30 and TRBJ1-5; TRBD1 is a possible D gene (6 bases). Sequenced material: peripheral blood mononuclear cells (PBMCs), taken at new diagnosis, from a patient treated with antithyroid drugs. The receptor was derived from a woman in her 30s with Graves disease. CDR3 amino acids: CAWSPNRARNQPQHF. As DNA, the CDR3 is TGTGCCTGGAGTCCTAACAGGGCCCGCAATCAGCCCCAGCATTTT.